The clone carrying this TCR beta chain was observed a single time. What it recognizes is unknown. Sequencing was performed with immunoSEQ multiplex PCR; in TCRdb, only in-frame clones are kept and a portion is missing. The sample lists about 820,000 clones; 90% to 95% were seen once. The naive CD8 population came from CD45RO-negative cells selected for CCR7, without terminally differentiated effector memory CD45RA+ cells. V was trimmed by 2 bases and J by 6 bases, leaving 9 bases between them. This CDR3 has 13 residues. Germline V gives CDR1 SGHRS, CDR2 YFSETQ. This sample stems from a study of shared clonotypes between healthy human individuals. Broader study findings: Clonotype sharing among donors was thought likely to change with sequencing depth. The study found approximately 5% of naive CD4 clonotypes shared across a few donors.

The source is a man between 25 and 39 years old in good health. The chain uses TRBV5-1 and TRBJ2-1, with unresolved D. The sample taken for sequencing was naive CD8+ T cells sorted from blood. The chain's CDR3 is CASSFGPANEQFF. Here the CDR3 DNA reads TGCGCCAGCAGCTTCGGCCCGGCCAATGAGCAGTTCTTC.